This T cell receptor beta chain was profiled in a study of vaccination and CD4 T cells after COVID-19. Whole-study results and caveats: Only after vaccination were a median approximately 88% of convalescents' reactive clones seen. Researchers report that 304 of 307 vaccine-specific clones in convalescent patients proved spike mono-reactive.

Germline CDR1 LNHDA, CDR2 SQIVND (reference sequence). The CDR3 consists of 16 residues. V lost 4 bases and J 3 bases, leaving 17 bases between the germline ends. The sample's treatment: roughly 10-day PBMC culture with coronavirus spike peptide pools or control peptides (ViraFEST assay). Culture of approximately 2 million PBMCs per well took place with 10 IU/ml IL-2 and roughly 9.8 ug/ml peptide pools. A note on this clonotype: The antigen is not known.

Cultured CD4+ T cell DNA underwent sequencing with the Oncomine TCR Beta short-read assay. TCRdb itself ran the PCR reads through MiXCR, one entry per CDR3 protein. Among about 10,000 distinct CDR3 sequences, roughly 55% were seen once, and the ten largest hold approximately 9.4%. The clonotype was recovered from a human donor who had recovered from COVID-19. The rearrangement links TRBV19 to TRBJ2-3; a weak D match, TRBD2 (5 bases). Input material: CD4+ T cells from blood, cultured in vitro. As DNA, the CDR3 is TGTGCCAGTAGTACCCCGAGCGGCCGAGGGACAGATACGCAGTATTTT. This encodes CASSTPSGRGTDTQYF. The full variable domain, with the rest looked up from reference TRBV19 and TRBJ2-3, is DGGITQSPKYLFRKEGQNVTLSCEQNLNHDAMYWYRQDPGQGLRLIYYSQIVNDFQKGDIAEGYSVSREKKESFPLTVTSAQKNPTAFYLCASSTPSGRGTDTQYFGPGTRLTVL.